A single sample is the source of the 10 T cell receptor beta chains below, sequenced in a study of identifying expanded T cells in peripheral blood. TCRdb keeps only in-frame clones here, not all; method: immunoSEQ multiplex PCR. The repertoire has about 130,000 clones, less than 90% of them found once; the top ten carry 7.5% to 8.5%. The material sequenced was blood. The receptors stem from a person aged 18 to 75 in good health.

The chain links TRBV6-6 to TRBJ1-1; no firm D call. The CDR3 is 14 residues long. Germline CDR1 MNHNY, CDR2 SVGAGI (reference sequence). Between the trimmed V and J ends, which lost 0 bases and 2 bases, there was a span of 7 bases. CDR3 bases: TGTGCCAGCAGTTACTCGGGAGTAAACACTGAAGCTTTCTTT. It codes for CASSYSGVNTEAFF.

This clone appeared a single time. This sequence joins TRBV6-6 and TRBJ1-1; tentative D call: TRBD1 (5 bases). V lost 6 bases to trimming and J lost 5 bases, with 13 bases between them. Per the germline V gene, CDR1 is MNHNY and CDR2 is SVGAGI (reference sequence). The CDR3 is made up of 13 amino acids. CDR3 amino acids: CASREPGGTEAFF. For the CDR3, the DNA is TGTGCCAGCAGGGAGCCCGGGGGGACTGAAGCTTTCTTT.

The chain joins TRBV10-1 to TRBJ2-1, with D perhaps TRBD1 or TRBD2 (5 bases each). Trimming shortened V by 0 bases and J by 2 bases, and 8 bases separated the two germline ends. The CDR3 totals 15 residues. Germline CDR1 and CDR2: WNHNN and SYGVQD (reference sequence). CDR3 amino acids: CASSESVGAYNEQFF. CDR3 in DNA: TGCGCCAGCAGTGAGTCAGTGGGGGCCTACAATGAGCAGTTCTTC.

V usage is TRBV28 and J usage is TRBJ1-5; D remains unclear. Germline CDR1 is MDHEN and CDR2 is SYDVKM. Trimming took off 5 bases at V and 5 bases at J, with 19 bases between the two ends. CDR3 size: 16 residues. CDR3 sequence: CASSPPAPHTDQPQHF. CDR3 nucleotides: TGTGCCAGCAGTCCCCCGGCCCCGCACACGGATCAGCCCCAGCATTTT.

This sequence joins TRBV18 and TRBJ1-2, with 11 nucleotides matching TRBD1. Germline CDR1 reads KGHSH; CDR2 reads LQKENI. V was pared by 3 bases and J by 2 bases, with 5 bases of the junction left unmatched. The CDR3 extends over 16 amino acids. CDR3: CASSPGTGGRNYGYTF. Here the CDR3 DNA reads TGTGCCAGCTCACCCGGGACAGGGGGAAGGAACTATGGCTACACCTTC.

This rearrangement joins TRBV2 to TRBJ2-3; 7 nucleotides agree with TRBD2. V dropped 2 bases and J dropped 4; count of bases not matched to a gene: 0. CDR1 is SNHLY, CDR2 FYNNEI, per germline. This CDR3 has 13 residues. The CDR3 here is CASSERGADTQYF. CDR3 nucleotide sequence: TGTGCCAGCAGTGAACGGGGGGCAGATACGCAGTATTTT.

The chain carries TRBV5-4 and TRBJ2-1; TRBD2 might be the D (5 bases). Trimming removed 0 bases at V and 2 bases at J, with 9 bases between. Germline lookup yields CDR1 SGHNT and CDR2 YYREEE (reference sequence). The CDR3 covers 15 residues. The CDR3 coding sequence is TGTGCCAGCAGCTTGGAACTAGTCCCCTACAATGAGCAGTTCTTC. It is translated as CASSLELVPYNEQFF.

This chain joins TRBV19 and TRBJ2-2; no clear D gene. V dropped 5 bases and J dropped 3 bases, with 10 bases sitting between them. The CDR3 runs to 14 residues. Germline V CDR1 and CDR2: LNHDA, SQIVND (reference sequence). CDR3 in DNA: TGTGCCAGTAGTCGGCAGAAACACACCGGGGAGCTGTTTTTT. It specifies CASSRQKHTGELFF.

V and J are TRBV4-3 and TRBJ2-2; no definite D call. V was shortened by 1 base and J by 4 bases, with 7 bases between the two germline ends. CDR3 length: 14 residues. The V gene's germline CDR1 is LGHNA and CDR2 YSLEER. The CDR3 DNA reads TGCGCCAGCAGCCAAGGCCCAGCCACCGGGGAGCTGTTTTTT. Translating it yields CASSQGPATGELFF.

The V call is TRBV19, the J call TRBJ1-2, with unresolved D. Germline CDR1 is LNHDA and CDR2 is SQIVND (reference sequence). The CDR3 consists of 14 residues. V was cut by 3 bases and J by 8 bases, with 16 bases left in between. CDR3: CASSISLASEGYTF. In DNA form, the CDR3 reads TGTGCCAGTAGTATCTCGTTGGCGTCGGAGGGCTACACCTTC.